A selection of T cell receptor beta chains follows, all from one sample in a study of blood T cell repertoires in COVID-19. The protocol was immunoSEQ multiplex PCR, while the TCRdb copy is restricted to in-frame clones and leaves out a portion. Of 350,000 to 400,000 clones detected, 80% to 90% appear once; the ten largest clones hold about 7.1%. Material: peripheral blood. The origin of the receptors is a woman aged 60-75 years with COVID-19, enrolled during active disease. Both conserved end residues are part of each CDR3. Fields, in order: D gene, V gene, clone size, J gene, CDR3 protein, CDR3 DNA. A D gene is named only where the DNA matches it firmly. Not all rows give a size; the values are once, few, many and, for expanded clones, a class.

TRBD1	TRBV27	once	TRBJ1-2	CASSLTGDYGYTF	TGTGCCAGCTCCCTCACAGGGGACTATGGCTACACCTTC
TRBD2	TRBV7-3	NA	TRBJ2-5	CASSPTSGGIQETQYF	TGTGCCAGCAGCCCGACTAGCGGGGGGATCCAAGAGACCCAGTACTTC
NA	TRBV5-1	NA	TRBJ1-1	CASSPSGANTEAFF	TGCGCCAGCAGTCCCAGCGGGGCAAACACTGAAGCTTTCTTT
TRBD1	TRBV6-5	NA	TRBJ1-3	CASSRTGSSGNTIYF	TGTGCCAGCAGCCGGACAGGGTCCTCTGGAAACACCATATATTTT
NA	TRBV5-1	NA	TRBJ2-2	CASSLDYNTGELFF	TGCGCCAGCAGCTTGGACTACAACACCGGGGAGCTGTTTTTT
TRBD1	TRBV6-1	NA	TRBJ1-2	CASSEGVGTAYGYTF	TGTGCCAGCAGTGAAGGCGTGGGGACAGCCTATGGCTACACCTTC
TRBD2	TRBV19	NA	TRBJ2-7	CASSILDAGGGNYEQYF	TGTGCCAGTAGTATCTTGGACGCCGGGGGGGGCAACTACGAGCAGTACTTC
NA	TRBV30	once	TRBJ1-5	CAAQGLNQPQHF	TGTGCGGCCCAGGGTCTCAATCAGCCCCAGCATTTT
NA	TRBV5-1	NA	TRBJ1-2	CASSLAQTNYGYTF	TGCGCCAGCAGCTTGGCCCAGACTAACTATGGCTACACCTTC
NA	TRBV3-1/TRBV3-2	NA	TRBJ2-3	CASSQGVALASTDTQYF	TGTGCCAGCAGCCAAGGAGTAGCCCTCGCAAGCACAGATACGCAGTATTTT
TRBD1	TRBV7-2	NA	TRBJ1-2	CASSSWTGVPMEGYTF	TGTGCCAGCAGCTCGTGGACAGGAGTCCCAATGGAGGGCTACACCTTC
NA	TRBV3-1/TRBV3-2	NA	TRBJ1-2	CASSQASGESGYTF	TGTGCCAGCAGCCAAGCCTCAGGGGAGAGTGGCTACACCTTC
TRBD1	TRBV23-1	NA	TRBJ1-1	CASSRDRGDTEAFF	TGCGCCAGCAGTCGGGACAGGGGGGACACTGAAGCTTTCTTT
NA	TRBV15	NA	TRBJ1-5	CATSRPTGTGNQPQHF	TGTGCCACCAGCAGGCCTACAGGAACTGGCAATCAGCCCCAGCATTTT
NA	TRBV5-4	NA	TRBJ1-1	CASSLAKRRGNTEAFF	TGTGCCAGCAGCTTGGCGAAGAGGAGGGGGAACACTGAAGCTTTCTTT
NA	TRBV6-1	NA	TRBJ2-3	CASSEYIGGQADTQYF	TGTGCCAGCAGTGAATACATCGGGGGGCAGGCAGATACGCAGTATTTT
TRBD2	TRBV7-2	NA	TRBJ2-3	CASSSGLGSDTQYF	TGTGCCAGCAGCTCAGGACTAGGGTCCGATACGCAGTATTTT
NA	TRBV2	NA	TRBJ2-1	CACVLISYNEQFF	TGTGCCTGCGTACTTATCTCATACAATGAGCAGTTCTTC
TRBD1	TRBV6-2/TRBV6-3	NA	TRBJ2-7	CASSGPGQGKDEQYF	TGTGCCAGCAGTGGACCGGGACAGGGGAAGGACGAGCAGTACTTC
NA	TRBV9	many	TRBJ1-5	CASSVAGLSNQPQHF	TGTGCCAGCAGCGTAGCTGGACTTAGCAATCAGCCCCAGCATTTT
TRBD1	TRBV27	NA	TRBJ2-3	CASSDRGQDTDTQYF	TGTGCCAGCAGTGACAGGGGGCAAGACACAGATACGCAGTATTTT
TRBD1	TRBV5-1	NA	TRBJ1-1	CASSLEGDSEAFF	TGCGCCAGCAGCTTGGAGGGGGACAGTGAAGCTTTCTTT
NA	TRBV4-1	NA	TRBJ1-5	CASSSTSGNQPQHF	TGCGCCAGCAGCTCAACGTCGGGCAATCAGCCCCAGCATTTT
NA	TRBV7-9	NA	TRBJ2-7	CASSLRGIVDEQYF	TGTGCCAGCAGCTTAAGGGGGATAGTGGACGAGCAGTACTTC
TRBD2	TRBV5-1	NA	TRBJ2-1	CASSFWAGEGYNEQFF	TGCGCCAGCAGCTTTTGGGCGGGGGAGGGCTACAATGAGCAGTTCTTC
NA	TRBV5-6	NA	TRBJ1-5	CASSLTLGPGAIEPQHF	TGTGCCAGCAGCTTGACTCTCGGCCCAGGGGCCATTGAGCCCCAGCATTTT
TRBD2	TRBV7-9	NA	TRBJ2-3	CASSYGLASTDTQYF	TGTGCCAGCAGCTACGGACTAGCGAGCACAGATACGCAGTATTTT
TRBD1	TRBV11-2	many	TRBJ2-1	CASSSQGAIPTRAYNEQFF	TGTGCCAGCAGCTCCCAGGGGGCGATCCCTACGAGAGCCTACAATGAGCAGTTCTTC
NA	TRBV4-1	NA	TRBJ1-4	CASSLALNEKLFF	TGCGCCAGCAGCCTGGCCCTGAATGAAAAACTGTTTTTT
TRBD2	TRBV5-1	NA	TRBJ2-3	CASSGLAGGPTDTQYF	TGCGCCAGCAGCGGACTAGCGGGGGGGCCCACAGATACGCAGTATTTT
NA	TRBV3-1/TRBV3-2	once	TRBJ1-2	CASSPTGYLGYTF	TGTGCCAGCAGCCCAACAGGGTATTTAGGCTACACCTTC
TRBD1	TRBV2	NA	TRBJ1-6	CASSAGTGGSYNSPLHF	TGTGCCAGCAGTGCCGGGACAGGGGGCTCCTATAATTCACCCCTCCACTTT
TRBD1	TRBV19	NA	TRBJ2-4	CASTPGGRSKNVQYF	TGTGCCAGTACCCCAGGGGGAAGGTCAAAAAATGTTCAGTACTTC
TRBD2	TRBV6-5	once	TRBJ2-5	CASSSPTAGLEDSQYF	TGTGCCAGCAGTTCCCCCACAGCGGGGTTGGAAGATTCCCAGTACTTC
NA	TRBV3-1/TRBV3-2	NA	TRBJ1-1	CASSPEDKLNTEAFF	TGTGCCAGCAGCCCAGAAGACAAATTGAACACTGAAGCTTTCTTT
TRBD1	TRBV5-6	NA	TRBJ1-3	CASSRQGTNSGNTIYF	TGTGCCAGCAGCCGACAGGGGACTAACTCTGGAAACACCATATATTTT
TRBD2	TRBV4-2	NA	TRBJ2-5	CASSPTGEAGGGETQYF	TGTGCCAGCAGCCCGACGGGGGAGGCGGGGGGCGGGGAGACCCAGTACTTC
NA	TRBV30	NA	TRBJ1-6	CAWTPGSSYNSPLHF	TGTGCCTGGACGCCCGGGAGCTCCTATAATTCACCCCTCCACTTT
NA	TRBV6-5	NA	TRBJ2-5	CASRIRGGRETQYF	TGTGCCAGCAGGATAAGGGGGGGTCGAGAGACCCAGTACTTC
TRBD2	TRBV4-1	NA	TRBJ2-1	CASSPRLAGGQVVEQFF	TGCGCCAGCAGCCCACGACTAGCGGGGGGGCAAGTGGTTGAGCAGTTCTTC
NA	TRBV7-6	NA	TRBJ2-3	CASSPGGSGSTDTQYF	TGTGCCAGCAGCCCCGGCGGCAGCGGGAGCACAGATACGCAGTATTTT
TRBD2	TRBV6-2/TRBV6-3	NA	TRBJ2-7	CASSYPIAGGREQYF	TGTGCCAGCAGTTATCCCATAGCGGGGGGACGCGAGCAGTACTTC
TRBD2	TRBV14	NA	TRBJ2-2	CASSSWRGSQNTGELFF	TGTGCCAGCAGCTCATGGCGGGGGAGCCAGAACACCGGGGAGCTGTTTTTT
NA	TRBV12-3/TRBV12-4	NA	TRBJ1-2	CASSDTGYYGYTF	TGTGCCAGCAGCGATACAGGGTACTATGGCTACACCTTC
TRBD2	TRBV6-2/TRBV6-3	NA	TRBJ2-5	CASSPSGRTSGGQQTQYF	TGTGCCAGCAGTCCCAGTGGGAGGACTAGCGGGGGGCAACAGACCCAGTACTTC
NA	TRBV5-8	NA	TRBJ2-7	CASSLGLRDKTNEQYF	TGTGCCAGCAGCTTGGGTCTTCGGGACAAAACGAACGAGCAGTACTTC
NA	TRBV5-1	NA	TRBJ2-4	CASREGLAKNIQYF	TGCGCCAGCAGGGAGGGACTAGCCAAAAACATTCAGTACTTC
TRBD1	TRBV18	NA	TRBJ1-1	CASSRTGWDTEAFF	TGTGCCAGCTCTCGGACAGGGTGGGACACTGAAGCTTTCTTT
NA	TRBV15	NA	TRBJ2-7	CATSRGQGSDEQYF	TGTGCCACCAGCAGAGGGCAGGGGTCGGACGAGCAGTACTTC
NA	TRBV12-3/TRBV12-4	NA	TRBJ2-1	CASSLGTPNEQFF	TGTGCCAGCAGTTTGGGGACACCAAATGAGCAGTTCTTC
NA	TRBV5-1	NA	TRBJ1-1	CASSLGSTAEAFF	TGCGCCAGCAGCTTGGGGTCGACAGCGGAAGCTTTCTTT
TRBD1	TRBV30	NA	TRBJ1-5	CAWSGGGRGEQPQHF	TGTGCCTGGAGTGGAGGGGGCAGGGGGGAACAGCCCCAGCATTTT
NA	TRBV27	NA	TRBJ1-5	CASISGGALHVRSNQPQHF	TGTGCCAGCATCTCTGGTGGAGCCCTGCATGTGAGGAGCAATCAGCCCCAGCATTTT
NA	TRBV5-1	once	TRBJ1-3	CASSLGPGGNTIYF	TGCGCCAGCAGCTTGGGGCCGGGGGGAAACACCATATATTTT